This T cell receptor (beta chain) was profiled in a study of cytomegalovirus exposure and HLA in healthy donors. The trim removed 3 bases at V and 2 bases at J, leaving 2 bases unmatched. The length of the CDR3 is 14 residues. CDR1 and CDR2 from the germline V gene are LNHNV and YYDKDF (reference sequence). Whole-study findings and limits: Earlier results showed most TCR beta V segments being productive about 87% or about 30% of the time. As a later analysis showed, a missense DCLRE1C variant was linked to trimming of TCR beta V- and J-genes.

This PCR relied on a set of 60 Vbeta primers and 13 Jbeta primers. Assay: immunoSEQ multiplex PCR; the TCRdb copy retains only in-frame clones and omits some. The sample carries around 300,000 clones, 84% recorded once. Concerning this clone: Its antigen remains unidentified.

This chain links TRBV15 with TRBJ2-5; 8 nucleotides line up with TRBD1. The sample was PBMCs. The sequence was collected from a woman between 40 and 50 years old in good health and CMV-seropositive. CDR3 residues: CATSSGTGQETQYF. CDR3 coding DNA: TGTGCCACCAGCAGTGGGACAGGTCAAGAGACCCAGTACTTC. The full variable domain, in which reference TRBV15 and TRBJ2-5 provide the parts outside the CDR3, is DAMVIQNPRYQVTQFGKPVTLSCSQTLNHNVMYWYQQKSSQAPKLLFHYYDKDFNNEADTPDNFQSRRPNTSFCFLDIRSPGLGDTAMYLCATSSGTGQETQYFGPGTRLLVL.